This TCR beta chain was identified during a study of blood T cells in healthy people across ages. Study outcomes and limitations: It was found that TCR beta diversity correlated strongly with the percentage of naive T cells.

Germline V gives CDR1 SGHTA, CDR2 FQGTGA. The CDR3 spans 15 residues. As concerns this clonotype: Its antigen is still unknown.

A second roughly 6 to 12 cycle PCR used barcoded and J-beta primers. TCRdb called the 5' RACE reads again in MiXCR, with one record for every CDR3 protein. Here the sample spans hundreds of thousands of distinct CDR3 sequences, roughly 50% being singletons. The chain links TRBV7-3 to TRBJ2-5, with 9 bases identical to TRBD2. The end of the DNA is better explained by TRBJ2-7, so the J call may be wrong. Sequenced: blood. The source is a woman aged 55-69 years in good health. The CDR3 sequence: CASSSSPGLAREQYF. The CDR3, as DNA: TGTGCCAGCAGCTCCTCCCCGGGACTAGCTCGCGAGCAGTACTTC.